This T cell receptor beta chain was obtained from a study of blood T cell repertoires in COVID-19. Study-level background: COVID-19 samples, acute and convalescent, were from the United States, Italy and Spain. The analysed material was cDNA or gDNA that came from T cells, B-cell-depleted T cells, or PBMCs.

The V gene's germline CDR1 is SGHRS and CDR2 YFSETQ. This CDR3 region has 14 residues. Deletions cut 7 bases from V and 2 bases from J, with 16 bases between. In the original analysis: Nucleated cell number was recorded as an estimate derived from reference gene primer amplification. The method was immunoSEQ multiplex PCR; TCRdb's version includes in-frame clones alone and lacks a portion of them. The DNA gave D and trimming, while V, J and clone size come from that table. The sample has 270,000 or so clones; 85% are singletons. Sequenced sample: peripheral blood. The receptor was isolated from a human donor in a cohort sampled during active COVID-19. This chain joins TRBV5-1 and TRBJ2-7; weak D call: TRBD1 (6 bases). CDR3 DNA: TGCGCCAGCGGGCACCGGGACAACCCCTACGAGCAGTACTTC. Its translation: CASGHRDNPYEQYF.